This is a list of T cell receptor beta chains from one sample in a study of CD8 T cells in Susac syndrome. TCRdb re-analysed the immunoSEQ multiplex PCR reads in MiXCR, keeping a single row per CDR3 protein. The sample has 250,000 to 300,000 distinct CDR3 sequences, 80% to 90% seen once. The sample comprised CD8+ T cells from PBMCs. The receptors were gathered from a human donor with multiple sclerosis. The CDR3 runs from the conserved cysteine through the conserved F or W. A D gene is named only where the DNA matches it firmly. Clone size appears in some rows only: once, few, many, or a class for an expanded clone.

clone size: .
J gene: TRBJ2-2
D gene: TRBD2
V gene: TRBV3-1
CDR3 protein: CASSQDPREYTGELFF
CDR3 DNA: TGTGCCAGCAGCCAAGATCCGCGGGAGTACACCGGGGAGCTGTTTTTT

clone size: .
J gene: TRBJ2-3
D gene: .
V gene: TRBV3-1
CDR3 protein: CASSQPAARGDTDTQYF
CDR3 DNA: TGTGCCAGCAGCCAACCTGCCGCCCGGGGCGACACAGATACGCAGTATTTT

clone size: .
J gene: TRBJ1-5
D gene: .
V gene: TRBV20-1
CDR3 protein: CSASVQGSNQPQHF
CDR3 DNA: TGCAGTGCTAGCGTCCAGGGTAGCAATCAGCCCCAGCATTTT

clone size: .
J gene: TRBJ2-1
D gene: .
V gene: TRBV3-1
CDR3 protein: CASSQDPNEQFF
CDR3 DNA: TGTGCCAGCAGCCAAGATCCGAATGAGCAGTTCTTC

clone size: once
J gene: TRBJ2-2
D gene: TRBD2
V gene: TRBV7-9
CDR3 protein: CASSLSSGRAVRTGELFF
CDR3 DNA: TGTGCCAGCAGCTTAAGTAGCGGGAGGGCCGTACGCACCGGGGAGCTGTTTTTT

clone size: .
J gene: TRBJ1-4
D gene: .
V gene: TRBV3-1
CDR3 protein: CASSPGGEGLGEKLFF
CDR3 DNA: TGTGCCAGCAGCCCGGGGGGCGAGGGGCTGGGTGAAAAACTGTTTTTT

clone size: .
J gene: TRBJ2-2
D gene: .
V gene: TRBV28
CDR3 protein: CASQQGGNTGELFF
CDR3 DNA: TGTGCCAGCCAACAGGGTGGAAACACCGGGGAGCTGTTTTTT

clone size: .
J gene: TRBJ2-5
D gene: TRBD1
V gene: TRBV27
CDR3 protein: CASSFTGGEETQYF
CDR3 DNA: TGTGCCAGCAGTTTTACAGGGGGCGAGGAGACCCAGTACTTC

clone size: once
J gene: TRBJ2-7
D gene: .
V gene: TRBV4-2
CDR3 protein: CASSQEPEGGYEQYF
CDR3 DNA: TGTGCCAGCAGCCAAGAACCGGAGGGGGGCTACGAGCAGTACTTC

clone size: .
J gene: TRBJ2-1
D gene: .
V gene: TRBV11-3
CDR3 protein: CASSWAISSYNEQFF
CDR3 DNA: TGTGCCAGCAGCTGGGCCATCTCCTCCTACAATGAGCAGTTCTTC

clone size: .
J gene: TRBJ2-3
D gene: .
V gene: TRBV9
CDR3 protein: CASSAQARTDTQYF
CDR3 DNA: TGTGCCAGCAGCGCACAGGCCCGCACAGATACGCAGTATTTT

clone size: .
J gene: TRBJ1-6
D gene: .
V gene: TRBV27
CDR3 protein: CASSSRAAYAPLHF
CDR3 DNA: TGTGCCAGCAGTTCCCGGGCAGCTTATGCACCCCTCCACTTT

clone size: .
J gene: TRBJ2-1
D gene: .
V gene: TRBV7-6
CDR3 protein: CASSPGAGDLNEQFF
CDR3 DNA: TGTGCCAGCAGCCCAGGGGCGGGAGACCTAAATGAGCAGTTCTTC

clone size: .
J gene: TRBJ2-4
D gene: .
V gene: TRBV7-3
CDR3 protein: CASSLTSGPFDIQYF
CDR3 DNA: TGTGCCAGCAGCTTAACGTCCGGGCCCTTCGACATTCAGTACTTC

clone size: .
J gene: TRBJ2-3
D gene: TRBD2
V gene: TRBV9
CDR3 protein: CASSVDGSGTTDTQYF
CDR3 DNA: TGTGCCAGCAGCGTAGATGGTAGCGGGACCACAGATACGCAGTATTTT

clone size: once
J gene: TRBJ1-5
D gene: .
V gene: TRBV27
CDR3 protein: CASSFLPVGQPQHF
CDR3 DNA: TGTGCCAGCAGTTTTTTGCCAGTGGGTCAGCCCCAGCATTTT

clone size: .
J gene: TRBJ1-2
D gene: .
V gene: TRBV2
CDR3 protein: CASMQQNYGYTF
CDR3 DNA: TGTGCCAGCATGCAGCAAAACTATGGCTACACCTTC

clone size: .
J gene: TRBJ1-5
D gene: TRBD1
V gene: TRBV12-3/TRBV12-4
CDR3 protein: CASSLTGDANQPQHF
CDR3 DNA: TGTGCCAGCAGCTTGACAGGGGATGCCAATCAGCCCCAGCATTTT

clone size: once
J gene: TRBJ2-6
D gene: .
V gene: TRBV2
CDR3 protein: CAGECRGECPSGANVLTF
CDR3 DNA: TGTGCGGGGGAGTGTAGGGGAGAGTGCCCGTCTGGGGCCAACGTCCTGACTTTC

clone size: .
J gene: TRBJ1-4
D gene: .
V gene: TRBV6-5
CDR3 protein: CASSPGPVGTEKLFF
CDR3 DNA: TGTGCCAGCAGCCCAGGACCGGTGGGGACTGAAAAACTGTTTTTT

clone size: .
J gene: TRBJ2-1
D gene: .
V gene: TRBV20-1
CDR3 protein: CSAIPVRISYNEQFF
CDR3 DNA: TGCAGTGCTATTCCGGTCCGAATTTCCTACAATGAGCAGTTCTTC

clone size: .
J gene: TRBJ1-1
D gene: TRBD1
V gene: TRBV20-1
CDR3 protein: CSARGGTGNTEAFF
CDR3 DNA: TGCAGCGCGCGGGGGGGGACAGGGAACACTGAAGCTTTCTTT

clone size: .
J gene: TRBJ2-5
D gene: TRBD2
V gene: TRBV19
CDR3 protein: CASSTEGLSSETQYF
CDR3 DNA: TGTGCCAGTAGTACCGAGGGACTATCATCCGAGACCCAGTACTTC

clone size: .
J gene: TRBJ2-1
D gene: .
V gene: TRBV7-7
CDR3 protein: CASSLGASSLNEQFF
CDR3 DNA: TGTGCTAGCAGCTTAGGGGCTAGTTCTCTCAATGAGCAGTTCTTC

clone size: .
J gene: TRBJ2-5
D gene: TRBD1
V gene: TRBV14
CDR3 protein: CASSQGTQGAGETQYF
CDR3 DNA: TGTGCCAGCAGCCAAGGGACGCAGGGGGCAGGGGAGACCCAGTACTTC

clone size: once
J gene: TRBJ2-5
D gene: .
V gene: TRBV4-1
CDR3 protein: CASSQKPWDRRETQYF
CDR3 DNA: TGCGCCAGCAGCCAGAAGCCCTGGGACCGTCGAGAGACCCAGTACTTC

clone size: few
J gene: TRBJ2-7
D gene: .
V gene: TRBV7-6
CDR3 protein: CASSLAGGGSYEQYF
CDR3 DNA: TGTGCCAGCAGCTTAGCAGGCGGCGGGTCCTACGAGCAGTACTTC

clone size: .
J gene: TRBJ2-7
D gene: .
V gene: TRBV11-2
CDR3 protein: CASSLALVEQYF
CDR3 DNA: TGTGCCAGCAGCTTAGCCTTGGTCGAGCAGTACTTC

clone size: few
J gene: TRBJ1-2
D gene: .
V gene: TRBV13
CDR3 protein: CASSPKTDFYGYTF
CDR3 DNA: TGTGCCAGCAGCCCTAAGACAGATTTCTATGGCTACACCTTC

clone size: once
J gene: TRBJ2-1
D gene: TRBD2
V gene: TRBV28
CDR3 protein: CAIATSGGTYNEQFF
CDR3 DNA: TGTGCCATCGCGACTAGCGGGGGGACCTACAATGAGCAGTTCTTC

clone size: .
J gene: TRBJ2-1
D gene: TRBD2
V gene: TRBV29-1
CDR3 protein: CSVEGVAGEDYNEQFF
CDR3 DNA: TGCAGCGTTGAAGGGGTAGCGGGAGAGGATTACAATGAGCAGTTCTTC

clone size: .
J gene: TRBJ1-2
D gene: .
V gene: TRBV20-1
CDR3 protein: CSATGGGSYGYTF
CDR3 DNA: TGCAGTGCCACGGGAGGGGGAAGCTATGGCTACACCTTC

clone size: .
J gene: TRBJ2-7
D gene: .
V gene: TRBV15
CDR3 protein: CATSRMVKHEQYF
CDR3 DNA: TGTGCCACCAGCAGGATGGTGAAACACGAGCAGTACTTC

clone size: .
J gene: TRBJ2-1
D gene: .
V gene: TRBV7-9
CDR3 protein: CASSPVGVGYNEQFF
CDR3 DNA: TGTGCCAGCAGCCCGGTAGGTGTGGGCTACAATGAGCAGTTCTTC

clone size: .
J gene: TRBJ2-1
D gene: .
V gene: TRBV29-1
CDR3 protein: CSVVGVQRQRYNEQFF
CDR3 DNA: TGCAGCGTTGTTGGAGTCCAGCGTCAGCGGTACAATGAGCAGTTCTTC

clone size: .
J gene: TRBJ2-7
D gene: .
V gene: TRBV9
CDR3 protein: CASSVATGSYEQYF
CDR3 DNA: TGTGCCAGCAGCGTAGCTACAGGGTCCTACGAGCAGTACTTC

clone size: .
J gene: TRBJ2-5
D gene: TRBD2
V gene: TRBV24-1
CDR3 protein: CATSDLAGEETQYF
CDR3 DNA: TGTGCCACCAGTGATTTAGCGGGGGAAGAGACCCAGTACTTC